One sample yielded the 24 T cell receptor beta chains listed below, sequenced in a study of blood T cell repertoires in COVID-19. This table comes from immunoSEQ multiplex PCR, and its TCRdb copy is limited to in-frame clones, with some not included. The repertoire holds roughly 230,000 clones, with 83% as singletons. Material for sequencing was peripheral blood. The receptor source for this set is a human donor in a cohort sampled during active COVID-19.

The chain recombines TRBV29-1 with TRBJ2-6; D unclear. Germline loops: CDR1 SQVTM, CDR2 ANQGSEA. CDR3 length: 15 amino acids. V shed 8 bases and J shed 0 bases, with 14 bases lying between them. CDR3: CSIKEPLSGANVLTF. The CDR3 DNA follows: TGCAGCATTAAGGAGCCGCTCTCTGGGGCCAACGTCCTGACTTTC.

This chain links TRBV30 with TRBJ2-2, with 8 bases lining up with TRBD1. The germline V gene encodes CDR1 GTSNPN and CDR2 SVGIG (reference sequence). V was pared by 5 bases and J by 1 base, with 3 bases of the junction left unmatched. The CDR3 sequence is 14 residues long. CDR3 residues: CAWGGQENTGELFF. CDR3 DNA sequence: TGTGCCTGGGGGGGACAGGAGAACACCGGGGAGCTGTTTTTT. Combining the CDR3 with reference TRBV30 and TRBJ2-2 gives the whole variable domain SQTIHQWPATLVQPVGSPLSLECTVEGTSNPNLYWYRQAAGRGLQLLFYSVGIGQISSEVPQNLSASRPQDRQFILSSKKLLLSDSGFYLCAWGGQENTGELFFGEGSRLTVL.

The chain uses TRBV6-4 and TRBJ2-2; TRBD1 matches 10 bases. This CDR3 has 14 residues. V shed 5 bases and J 5 bases; nucleotides not matched to a gene: 2. Germline assignment: CDR1 MRHNA and CDR2 SNTAGT. CDR3 nucleotide sequence: TGTGCCAGCAGTCGGACAGGGGGAACCGGGGAGCTGTTTTTT. Translated: CASSRTGGTGELFF.

The chain joins TRBV5-6 to TRBJ2-7; D might be TRBD1 (6 bases). The CDR3 consists of 14 residues. Trimming cost V 0 bases and J 5 bases, with 12 bases left between them. CDR1 SGHDT and CDR2 YYEEEE come from the germline V gene. Written as DNA, the CDR3 is TGTGCCAGCAGCTTGGGGGCTCCAGGGGACGAGCAGTACTTC. This encodes CASSLGAPGDEQYF.

This chain joins TRBV7-3 and TRBJ2-2; D possibly corresponds to TRBD1 (6 bases). Germline CDR1 SGHTA, CDR2 FQGTGA. This CDR3 comprises 18 residues. The V gene lost 1 base and the J gene lost 0 bases, with 15 bases spanning the gap. CDR3 amino acids: CASSLSGGMHSNTGELFF. For the CDR3, the DNA is TGTGCCAGCAGCTTAAGTGGGGGCATGCATTCGAACACCGGGGAGCTGTTTTTT.

The rearrangement joins TRBV5-1 to TRBJ2-3; TRBD1 might be the D (6 bases). The CDR3 covers 17 residues. CDR1 SGHRS and CDR2 YFSETQ come from the germline V gene. V dropped 0 bases and J dropped 1 base, with 15 bases sitting between them. CDR3 coding DNA: TGCGCCAGCAGCTTGGGGGGACAAGGCGCCGGCACAGATACGCAGTATTTT. It specifies CASSLGGQGAGTDTQYF.

This chain uses TRBV6-1 with TRBJ1-4, with D perhaps matching TRBD1 (5 bases). V shed 6 bases and J shed 3 bases, with 14 bases lying between them. The germline V gene encodes CDR1 MNHNS and CDR2 SASEGT. This CDR3 has 15 amino acids. The CDR3 DNA sequence: TGTGCCAGCAGACATCAGGGCTTGGCTAATGAAAAACTGTTTTTT. Its protein is CASRHQGLANEKLFF.

This clone was seen only a few times. In DNA, the CDR3 is TGTGCCAGCAGCTTAGACAGGGGACCCTACGAGCAGTACTTC. This encodes CASSLDRGPYEQYF. This chain uses TRBV11-2 with TRBJ2-7; perhaps TRBD1 as D (6 bases). The CDR3 is made up of 14 amino acids. The germline gives CDR1 SGHAT, CDR2 FQNNGV. V was cut by 0 bases and J by 2 bases, with 8 bases left in between.

The chain employs TRBV25-1 and TRBJ2-1, with D possibly matching TRBD1 (5 bases). V lost 1 base, J lost 8 bases, and 15 bases lay in between. The CDR3 has 15 residues. Per the germline V gene, CDR1 is MGHDK and CDR2 is SYGVNS. CDR3 nucleotide sequence: TGTGCCAGCAGTGAATGGGCAGGCCTAGGGGATGAGCAGTTCTTC. Residues: CASSEWAGLGDEQFF.

This chain links TRBV3-1 (or the pseudogene TRBV3-2) with TRBJ2-2, with D possibly being TRBD2 (6 bases). Trimming removed 4 bases at V and 7 bases at J, with 13 bases between. The V gene's germline CDR1 is LGHDT and CDR2 YNNKEL (reference sequence). This CDR3 comprises 14 residues. The CDR3 nucleotides are TGTGCCAGCAGCCCGGGACTGGAAGGCGGGGAGCTGTTTTTT. This codes for CASSPGLEGGELFF.

The chain has TRBV20-1 and TRBJ2-7; a possible D gene is TRBD1 (6 bases). This CDR3 contains 13 residues. V gave up 3 bases and J gave up 2 bases, with 11 bases separating them. Germline loops: CDR1 DFQATT, CDR2 SNEGSKA (reference sequence). The CDR3 spells CSASQGTTYEQYF. The DNA for the CDR3 is TGCAGTGCTAGTCAGGGGACCACCTACGAGCAGTACTTC.

The rearrangement joins TRBV28 to TRBJ1-1, with D unresolved. CDR3 length: 12 residues. Germline CDR1 and CDR2: MDHEN and SYDVKM. The CDR3 protein is CGIGAENTEAFF. The CDR3 DNA follows: TGTGGGATCGGTGCGGAGAACACTGAAGCTTTCTTT. The variable domain in full, completed from reference TRBV28 and TRBJ1-1, reads DVKVTQSSRYLVKRTGEKVFLECVQDMDHENMFWYRQDPGLGLRLIYFSYDVKMKEKGDIPEGYSVSREKKERFSLILESASTNQTSMYLCGIGAENTEAFFGQGTRLTVV.

This clone was detected a few times. J is TRBJ2-7 and V is TRBV27; 7 bases fit TRBD1. V was clipped by 7 bases and J by 0 bases; unmatched bases: 6. This CDR3 spans 14 amino acids. CDR1 is MNHEY and CDR2 is SMNVEV in the germline V gene (reference sequence). The CDR3 coding sequence is TGTGCCAGCAATGAGGGACAGAGCTCCTACGAGCAGTACTTC. As protein: CASNEGQSSYEQYF.

The chain combines TRBV3-1 (or the pseudogene TRBV3-2) with TRBJ1-1; D call uncertain. Looked up from germline, CDR1 is LGHDT and CDR2 is YNNKEL (reference sequence). Trimming took 0 bases from V and 1 from J, leaving 9 bases between them. CDR3 size: 15 residues. CDR3: CASSQDSGGNTEAFF. The CDR3 DNA sequence: TGTGCCAGCAGCCAAGATTCGGGAGGGAACACTGAAGCTTTCTTT.

V gene TRBV6-2 or TRBV6-3 combines with J gene TRBJ2-7; 14 positions match TRBD2. Germline V CDR1 and CDR2: MNHEY, SVGEGT. The CDR3 loop spans 15 amino acids. The junction had 7 bases not matched to a gene; V was cut back by 6 bases and J by 6 bases. The CDR3, as DNA: TGTGCCAGCAGCAGGGGACTAGCGGGAGTGTCCGAGCAGTACTTC. It encodes CASSRGLAGVSEQYF.

This clone was detected a few times. The chain is built from TRBV7-6 and TRBJ2-7, with 7 bases fitting TRBD1. The CDR3 loop spans 15 amino acids. In germline, CDR1 is SGHVS, CDR2 FNYEAQ. J was trimmed by 2 bases and V by 1 base; bases with no gene match: 5. CDR3 in DNA: TGTGCCAGCAGCTTAGGGACAGGCTCCCCCTACGAGCAGTACTTC. It yields the protein CASSLGTGSPYEQYF.

The chain has TRBV7-3 and TRBJ1-1; D is ambiguous. The CDR3 spans 13 residues. Germline CDR1 reads SGHTA; CDR2 reads FQGTGA. With 4 bases removed from V and 4 bases from J, the gap between germline ends came to 10 bases. The CDR3 here is CASSSDASTEAFF. CDR3 in DNA: TGTGCCAGCAGCTCTGATGCGAGCACTGAAGCTTTCTTT. Based on the CDR3 plus reference TRBV7-3 and TRBJ1-1, the full variable domain is GAGVSQTPSNKVTEKGKYVELRCDPISGHTALYWYRQSLGQGPEFLIYFQGTGAADDSGLPNDRFFAVRPEGSVSTLKIQRTERGDSAVYLCASSSDASTEAFFGQGTRLTVV.

The gene calls are TRBV5-6 and TRBJ1-2, with D uncertain. The CDR3 totals 14 residues. CDR1 is SGHDT, CDR2 YYEEEE, per germline. The ends were cut back, 3 bases at V and 4 bases at J, with 13 bases in the middle. DNA of the CDR3: TGTGCCAGCAGCTCTCTGCGTCTTTTCTATGGCTACACCTTC. Protein sequence: CASSSLRLFYGYTF. Full variable domain (outside the CDR3, taken from reference TRBV5-6 and TRBJ1-2): DAGVTQSPTHLIKTRGQQVTLRCSPKSGHDTVSWYQQALGQGPQFIFQYYEEEERQRGNFPDRFSGHQFPNYSSELNVNALLLGDSALYLCASSSLRLFYGYTFGSGTRLTVV.

This clone was recorded only once. The chain carries TRBV30 and TRBJ1-1, with D perhaps matching TRBD1 (5 bases). Per germline, CDR1 GTSNPN and CDR2 SVGIG (reference sequence). CDR3 length equals 15 residues. V was clipped by 3 bases and J by 0 bases, with 14 bases between them. The CDR3 sequence is CAWRGEGLMNTEAFF. CDR3 nucleotide sequence: TGTGCCTGGAGGGGGGAGGGGCTCATGAACACTGAAGCTTTCTTT. Full variable domain (missing parts from reference TRBV30 and TRBJ1-1): SQTIHQWPATLVQPVGSPLSLECTVEGTSNPNLYWYRQAAGRGLQLLFYSVGIGQISSEVPQNLSASRPQDRQFILSSKKLLLSDSGFYLCAWRGEGLMNTEAFFGQGTRLTVV.

This clone appeared a few times. The chain couples TRBV7-2 to TRBJ1-6; D uncertain. Trimming shortened V by 2 bases and J by 6 bases, and 14 bases separated the two germline ends. The V gene's germline CDR1 is SGHTA and CDR2 FQGNSA. The CDR3 has 16 amino acids. The CDR3 sequence is CASSLPSPVGNSPLHF. The CDR3 DNA sequence: TGTGCCAGCAGCTTACCTAGCCCGGTGGGTAATTCACCCCTCCACTTT.

The chain recombines TRBV20-1 with TRBJ1-2; D unresolved. Deletions cut 5 bases from V and 4 bases from J, with 8 bases between. The CDR3 extends over 11 amino acids. Germline CDR1 is DFQATT and CDR2 is SNEGSKA (reference sequence). As DNA, the CDR3 is TGCAGTGCTCCGGCGGTCTATGGCTACACCTTC. This gives the protein CSAPAVYGYTF.

The chain joins TRBV6-5 to TRBJ2-3; D is undetermined. Trimming removed 7 bases at V and 1 base at J, with 12 bases between. From germline, CDR1 is MNHEY and CDR2 SVGAGI. The CDR3 is made up of 14 amino acids. CDR3 nucleotide sequence: TGTGCCAGCATCCTAACCCCTCGCACAGATACGCAGTATTTT. It codes for CASILTPRTDTQYF.

This sequence joins TRBV3-1 (or the pseudogene TRBV3-2) and TRBJ2-3; 8 bases fit TRBD1. This CDR3 has 16 residues. From germline, CDR1 is LGHDT and CDR2 YNNKEL (reference sequence). J lost 1 base, V lost 3 bases, and 6 bases had no gene match. CDR3 DNA: TGTGCCAGCAGCCAGTGGAGGGGACAGGGCACAGATACGCAGTATTTT. Residues: CASSQWRGQGTDTQYF.

The rearrangement joins TRBV6-5 to TRBJ2-1; 10 bases agree with TRBD2. The CDR3 sequence is 15 residues long. Germline V gives CDR1 MNHEY, CDR2 SVGAGI. With 7 bases clipped from V and 4 bases from J, the junction kept 7 bases outside the gene matches. The CDR3, as DNA: TGTGCCAGCACCCAAACTAGCGGGGTGTACAATGAGCAGTTCTTC. Translating it yields CASTQTSGVYNEQFF.